Each of the 8 T cell receptor beta chains below was sequenced from the same sample in a study of cytomegalovirus exposure and HLA in healthy donors (dated by TCRdb to about 2017). The library was produced with the immunoSEQ multiplex PCR assay. The table comes from immuneACCESS by way of TCRdb, which keeps in-frame sequences with V and J called. Part of the clones is missing from these tables; in studies checked, under half for an unresolved V gene and the rest for unknown reasons. Here the sample has 200,000 or so clones; approximately 80% occur a single time. Clones ranked in the top ten supply less than 9% of the sample. Sequencing used PBMCs. The receptor source for this set is a man aged 18 to 29 in good health and CMV-seropositive.

The rearrangement joins TRBV4-3 to TRBJ1-2, with D tentatively TRBD1 (6 bases). CDR3 size: 15 residues. Deletions cut 4 bases from V and 1 base from J, with 13 bases between. CDR1 LGHNA and CDR2 YSLEER come from the germline V gene. The CDR3 DNA reads TGCGCCAGCAGCCCGTCACCACAGGGTAACTATGGCTACACCTTC. Translating gives CASSPSPQGNYGYTF.

The chain links TRBV9 to TRBJ2-7, with 8 bases identical to TRBD2. Germline V gives CDR1 SGDLS, CDR2 YYNGEE. The CDR3 consists of 14 residues. Trimming cost V 0 bases and J 3 bases; bases outside gene matches: 2. The DNA for the CDR3 is TGTGCCAGCAGCGTAGGGACTAGCTTCTACGAGCAGTACTTC. Translated: CASSVGTSFYEQYF.

The chain carries TRBV4-2 and TRBJ1-1; D perhaps matches TRBD1 (6 bases). V lost 1 base and J 0 bases, leaving 9 bases between the germline ends. The CDR3 runs 15 residues. CDR1 and CDR2 (germline): LGHNA, YNFKEQ. Here the CDR3 DNA reads TGTGCCAGCAGCCAAGGGGACAAATTGAACACTGAAGCTTTCTTT. Its translation is CASSQGDKLNTEAFF.

The CDR3 region has the DNA TGTGCCAGCAGCTCCTCGACTAGCGGGACAGTGGGGAGGAAGTTCTTC. Its protein is CASSSSTSGTVGRKFF. This chain connects TRBV7-3 to TRBJ2-1; 11 positions agree with TRBD2. The CDR3 length is 16 residues. Germline V gene lookup returns CDR1 SGHTA and CDR2 FQGTGA. J lost 14 bases, V lost 4 bases, and 16 bases had no gene match.

The chain employs TRBV30 and TRBJ1-2; TRBD1 matches at 7 bases. Germline CDR1 is GTSNPN and CDR2 is SVGIG (reference sequence). The CDR3 runs 13 residues. V was clipped by 6 bases and J by 2 bases; unmatched bases: 6. CDR3 region: CACPQGRNYGYTF. The CDR3 nucleotides are TGTGCCTGCCCACAGGGGAGGAACTATGGCTACACCTTC.

This clone was found a few times. The chain couples TRBV6-5 to TRBJ2-1; D is perhaps TRBD2 (5 bases). This CDR3 spans 16 amino acids. Trimming cost V 3 bases and J 7 bases, with 19 bases left between them. From germline, CDR1 is MNHEY and CDR2 SVGAGI. The CDR3 DNA reads as TGTGCCAGCAGTTATGGTAGACTGGCGAGGGAGAATGAGCAGTTCTTC. It is translated as CASSYGRLARENEQFF.

This chain connects TRBV29-1 to TRBJ2-3, with unresolved D. Germline V gene lookup returns CDR1 SQVTM and CDR2 ANQGSEA. With 2 bases removed from V and 5 bases from J, the gap between germline ends came to 5 bases. The CDR3 has 11 residues. The CDR3 nucleotides are TGCAGCGTTGAACCCCAAGATACGCAGTATTTT. It codes for CSVEPQDTQYF.

This chain joins TRBV11-2 and TRBJ2-1; 9 positions match TRBD1. The germline CDR1 and CDR2 sequences are SGHAT and FQNNGV. Unmatched junction bases numbered 9, after V lost 5 bases and J lost 1 base. This CDR3 contains 17 residues. The CDR3 coding sequence is TGTGCCAGCAGCCCCATCCGACAGGGGGGGTCCTACAATGAGCAGTTCTTC. This sequence encodes CASSPIRQGGSYNEQFF. Supplemented by reference TRBV11-2 and TRBJ2-1, the full variable domain reads EAGVAQSPRYKIIEKRQSVAFWCNPISGHATLYWYQQILGQGPKLLIQFQNNGVVDDSQLPKDRFSAERLKGVDSTLKIQPAKLEDSAVYLCASSPIRQGGSYNEQFFGPGTRLTVL.